Following are 22 T cell receptor beta chains from one sample sequenced in a study of a mutant IDH1 vaccine in newly diagnosed glioma. The time point was: week 47, end of study. Each dose of the vaccine consisted of 300 ug of mutant IDH1 20-mer peptide, with topical imiquimod. Method: immunoSEQ multiplex PCR; TCRdb's copy keeps in-frame clones and lacks some. This table has some 50,000 clones, around 84% appearing once. No antigen has been assigned to these receptors. Sequences were derived from PBMCs, sampled from a glioma patient whose treatment included an IDH1 peptide vaccine. Every receptor here comes from a young woman with glioma. Some clones in this sample may be carry-over from other donors' samples.

The chain recombines TRBV27 with TRBJ1-5; no clear D gene. Per the germline V gene, CDR1 is MNHEY and CDR2 is SMNVEV (reference sequence). The CDR3 consists of 13 residues. Trimming pared 4 bases from V and 7 bases from J, leaving 11 bases between. The CDR3 protein is CASSSGYLQPQHF. The CDR3 nucleotides are TGTGCCAGCAGTTCGGGGTACCTACAGCCCCAGCATTTT.

This chain joins TRBV7-9 and TRBJ2-7; D uncertain. Germline V gives CDR1 SEHNR, CDR2 FQNEAQ (reference sequence). V gave up 2 bases and J gave up 2 bases, with 4 bases separating them. The CDR3 runs to 12 residues. CDR3 DNA: TGTGCCAGCAGCTTAACGACCTACGAGCAGTACTTC. It specifies CASSLTTYEQYF.

The genes are TRBV29-1 and TRBJ1-1; weak D call: TRBD1 (6 bases). The CDR3 has 13 amino acids. The germline gives CDR1 SQVTM, CDR2 ANQGSEA. Trimming took 7 bases from V and 0 from J, leaving 12 bases between them. The CDR3 bases are TGCAGCGGAGGACAGCTACTGAACACTGAAGCTTTCTTT. Amino acids: CSGGQLLNTEAFF.

The chain uses TRBV21-1 and TRBJ2-7; TRBD2, the table's D call, was not compared with the DNA. TRBV21-1 is assigned pseudogene status. The CDR3 spans 19 residues. The CDR3 bases are TGTGCCAGCAGCCCCCGATGCGGACTCGTTGCTGTTTTGGCCTACGAGCAGTACTTC. This translates into CASSPRCGLVAVLAYEQYF.

V and J are TRBV7-9 and TRBJ2-2, with D possibly matching TRBD1 (6 bases). Germline V gene data show CDR1 as SEHNR and CDR2 as FQNEAQ (reference sequence). The CDR3 covers 14 residues. Trimming took 4 bases from V and 2 from J, leaving 8 bases between them. CDR3 region: CASSSDSNTGELFF. The CDR3 bases are TGTGCCAGCAGCTCGGACAGCAACACCGGGGAGCTGTTTTTT.

The genes are TRBV23-1 and TRBJ1-4, with D possibly being TRBD1 (5 bases). TRBV23-1 is annotated as an ORF whose role is uncertain. V dropped 4 bases and J dropped 7 bases, with 19 bases sitting between them. CDR3 length: 16 residues. This CDR3 is CASSRPTGTTFEKLFF. CDR3 in DNA: TGCGCCAGCAGTCGCCCCACCGGGACGACATTTGAAAAACTGTTTTTT.

The chain couples TRBV27 to TRBJ2-2; D not certain. Germline values: CDR1 MNHEY, CDR2 SMNVEV (reference sequence). The CDR3 is made up of 12 amino acids. Trimming removed 5 bases at V and 3 bases at J, with 4 bases between. The DNA for the CDR3 is TGTGCCAGCAGTCCCTACACCGGGGAGCTGTTTTTT. Its translation is CASSPYTGELFF.

V gene TRBV2 combines with J gene TRBJ1-1; TRBD1 matches at 8 bases. CDR3 size: 14 residues. The V gene's germline CDR1 is SNHLY and CDR2 FYNNEI. V lost 6 bases to trimming and J lost 8 bases; unmatched junction nucleotides: 11. The DNA for the CDR3 is TGTGCCAGCAGACGCGACCCGGACAGGGACGAAGCTTTCTTT. This sequence encodes CASRRDPDRDEAFF.

This sequence joins TRBV9 and TRBJ2-7; 11 positions agree with TRBD1. The V and J ends lost 0 bases and 7 bases, in that order; junction bases with no gene match: 6. The CDR3 totals 15 residues. Per the germline V gene, CDR1 is SGDLS and CDR2 is YYNGEE. The CDR3: CASSVEGTGGREQYF. DNA for the CDR3: TGTGCCAGCAGCGTAGAAGGGACAGGGGGACGTGAGCAGTACTTC.

The V gene is TRBV29-1, the J gene TRBJ1-2; 7 nucleotides match TRBD1. Trimming cost V 7 bases and J 5 bases; bases outside gene matches: 13. Germline lookup yields CDR1 SQVTM and CDR2 ANQGSEA. This CDR3 is built from 14 residues. This CDR3 reads CSAINPDRVYGYTF. CDR3 DNA: TGCAGCGCAATTAACCCAGACAGGGTTTATGGCTACACCTTC.

The J gene is TRBJ2-3, the V gene TRBV7-2, with 8 nucleotides matching TRBD2. Germline V gene lookup returns CDR1 SGHTA and CDR2 FQGNSA. CDR3 length: 14 amino acids. The V segment lost 6 bases and the J segment 0 bases; nucleotides outside the gene matches: 2. CDR3 in amino acids: CASRSSGSTDTQYF. The CDR3 nucleotides are TGTGCCAGCAGATCTAGCGGGAGCACAGATACGCAGTATTTT.

This clone came up a few times. The chain combines TRBV30 with TRBJ1-5, with D perhaps TRBD1 (6 bases). The V end lost 0 bases, the J end lost 4 bases, and 19 bases lay between the germline ends. CDR3 length: 17 residues. Looked up from germline, CDR1 is GTSNPN and CDR2 is SVGIG (reference sequence). The CDR3 reads CAWSVMSGGDGNQPQHF. The CDR3 region has the DNA TGTGCCTGGAGTGTAATGTCCGGGGGCGACGGGAATCAGCCCCAGCATTTT.

This chain uses TRBV6-5 with TRBJ2-5, with TRBD2 matching over 9 bases. Germline CDR1 is MNHEY and CDR2 is SVGAGI. V shed 2 bases, J shed 4 bases, and the junction held 5 bases outside the gene matches. The CDR3 contains 15 residues. CDR3 in amino acids: CASSYSGRYLETQYF. The CDR3 DNA is TGTGCCAGCAGTTACAGCGGGAGGTATTTAGAGACCCAGTACTTC.

In nucleotides, the CDR3 is TGTGCCAGCAGTGCCGGCTTTCATCAGCCCCAGCATTTT. It specifies CASSAGFHQPQHF. The chain links TRBV2 to TRBJ1-5, with unresolved D. Germline V lookup: CDR1 SNHLY, CDR2 FYNNEI. The CDR3 has 13 amino acids. Deletions cut 4 bases from V and 5 bases from J, with 9 bases between.

The rearrangement uses TRBV19 and TRBJ2-2; D perhaps matches TRBD1 (5 bases). CDR1 is LNHDA, CDR2 SQIVND, per germline (reference sequence). V lost 4 bases, J lost 2 bases, and 8 bases lay in between. The CDR3 consists of 14 residues. CDR3 loop: CASSRQGNTGELFF. The CDR3 DNA is TGTGCCAGTAGTAGGCAGGGCAACACCGGGGAGCTGTTTTTT.

V is TRBV5-1 and J is TRBJ2-2; D remains unclear. Trimming left V 1 base short and J 4 bases short, with 5 bases between. The CDR3 spans 13 residues. Germline V gene sequence: CDR1 SGHRS, CDR2 YFSETQ. CDR3 loop: CASSLSFTGELFF. The CDR3 DNA reads as TGCGCCAGCAGCTTGTCCTTCACCGGGGAGCTGTTTTTT. Complete variable domain (other parts from reference TRBV5-1 and TRBJ2-2): KAGVTQTPRYLIKTRGQQVTLSCSPISGHRSVSWYQQTPGQGLQFLFEYFSETQRNKGNFPGRFSGRQFSNSRSEMNVSTLELGDSALYLCASSLSFTGELFFGEGSRLTVL.

The chain carries TRBV4-2 and TRBJ2-3; the match to TRBD2 covers 11 bases. V gave up 1 base and J gave up 3 bases; unmatched junction bases: 6. The CDR3 consists of 17 residues. Germline CDR1 LGHNA, CDR2 YNFKEQ. This CDR3 is CASSQGTSGSGTDTQYF. CDR3 in DNA: TGTGCCAGCAGCCAAGGAACTAGCGGGAGTGGAACAGATACGCAGTATTTT.

The V and J genes are TRBV9 and TRBJ2-3; 10 bases line up with TRBD2. The CDR3 is made up of 14 amino acids. J gave up 7 bases and V 3 bases, and 5 bases lay outside the gene matches. Germline V gene lookup returns CDR1 SGDLS and CDR2 YYNGEE. DNA for the CDR3: TGTGCCAGCAGCGCCCTAGCGGGAGAATATACGCAGTATTTT. As protein: CASSALAGEYTQYF. Looking up the rest from reference TRBV9 and TRBJ2-3 gives the full variable domain: DSGVTQTPKHLITATGQRVTLRCSPRSGDLSVYWYQQSLDQGLQFLIQYYNGEERAKGNILERFSAQQFPDLHSELNLSSLELGDSALYFCASSALAGEYTQYFGPGTRLTVL.

J is TRBJ1-5 and V is TRBV9; TRBD1 matches 7 bases. The germline CDR1 and CDR2 sequences are SGDLS and YYNGEE. CDR3 size: 16 residues. Trimming removed 0 bases from V and 3 bases from J; junction bases left unmatched: 6. CDR3 bases: TGTGCCAGCAGCGTAGGACAGGGAGGATTCAATCAGCCCCAGCATTTT. Its translation: CASSVGQGGFNQPQHF.

The V gene is TRBV27, the J gene TRBJ1-1; no clear D. CDR1 and CDR2 from the germline V gene are MNHEY and SMNVEV (reference sequence). V was clipped by 2 bases and J by 1 base, with 8 bases between them. CDR3 length: 14 residues. The CDR3 DNA follows: TGTGCCAGCAGTTTAGTGCGGGGGAACACTGAAGCTTTCTTT. It encodes CASSLVRGNTEAFF.

The chain uses TRBV4-1 and TRBJ2-7, with 8 nucleotides matching TRBD1. Trimming took 0 bases from V and 3 from J; bases not matched to a gene: 4. This CDR3 is built from 15 residues. Per the germline V gene, CDR1 is MGHRA and CDR2 is YSYEKL. The CDR3 bases are TGCGCCAGCAGCCAAGATCAGGGGGCGCTCTACGAGCAGTACTTC. Its protein product is CASSQDQGALYEQYF.

The chain couples TRBV5-4 to TRBJ2-5; 14 bases are a match to TRBD2. Unmatched junction bases numbered 6, after V lost 3 bases and J lost 5 bases. Germline CDR1 reads SGHNT; CDR2 reads YYREEE (reference sequence). This CDR3 spans 16 amino acids. CDR3 sequence reads: CASSYGGTSGSETQYF. CDR3 nucleotides: TGTGCCAGCAGCTACGGAGGGACTAGCGGGAGTGAGACCCAGTACTTC. Supplemented by reference TRBV5-4 and TRBJ2-5, the full variable domain reads ETGVTQSPTHLIKTRGQQVTLRCSSQSGHNTVSWYQQALGQGPQFIFQYYREEENGRGNFPPRFSGLQFPNYSSELNVNALELDDSALYLCASSYGGTSGSETQYFGPGTRLLVL.